The next 22 T cell receptor beta chains were all read from a single sample in a study of OX40 agonist ivuxolimab in advanced cancers. The assay was immunoSEQ multiplex PCR, and TCRdb's table has in-frame clones only and misses some. The sample records 75,000 to 80,000 clones, 94% being singletons. This specimen consisted of CD4+ or CD8+ T cells sorted from blood, obtained in a trial of the OX40 agonist ivuxolimab. These receptors all stem from an adult with an advanced solid tumor such as melanoma, head and neck, liver or kidney cancer.

The chain couples TRBV7-9 to TRBJ1-1, with TRBD1 as a possible D gene (5 bases). This CDR3 is 16 amino acids long. Trimming took 5 bases from V and 1 from J, leaving 17 bases between them. From germline, CDR1 is SEHNR and CDR2 FQNEAQ (reference sequence). The CDR3 sequence: CASSVESEGTNTEAFF. The CDR3 DNA is TGTGCCAGCAGCGTAGAGTCGGAGGGGACGAACACTGAAGCTTTCTTT.

This clone appeared a few times. The rearrangement joins TRBV4-1 to TRBJ1-1; TRBD1 might be the D (5 bases). The ends were cut back, 3 bases at V and 1 base at J, with 9 bases in the middle. The CDR3 runs 14 residues. CDR1 is MGHRA and CDR2 is YSYEKL in the germline V gene. The CDR3 loop is CASSHPQGNTEAFF. The CDR3 DNA reads TGCGCCAGCAGCCACCCTCAGGGGAACACTGAAGCTTTCTTT.

The chain employs TRBV4-3 and TRBJ2-7, with D uncertain. The CDR3 has 14 amino acids. The ends were cut back, 0 bases at V and 2 bases at J, with 8 bases in the middle. Looked up from germline, CDR1 is LGHNA and CDR2 is YSLEER. CDR3 protein: CASSQDLGAYEQYF. CDR3 nucleotide sequence: TGCGCCAGCAGCCAAGATTTAGGAGCCTACGAGCAGTACTTC.

CDR3 nucleotides: TGCGCCAGCAGCCAAAACCCAGGGAGGCCTGAAGCTTTCTTT. Residues: CASSQNPGRPEAFF. The chain joins TRBV4-3 to TRBJ1-1, with a possible D match to TRBD1 (5 bases). The CDR3 totals 14 residues. Germline loops: CDR1 LGHNA, CDR2 YSLEER. Between the trimmed V and J ends, which lost 2 bases and 6 bases, there was a span of 13 bases.

The chain employs TRBV6-6 and TRBJ1-1; D not certain. CDR3 length: 14 amino acids. Germline lookup yields CDR1 MNHNY and CDR2 SVGAGI (reference sequence). Trimming took 3 bases from V and 5 from J, leaving 13 bases between them. CDR3 bases: TGTGCCAGCAGTTATGACGTGCGCGGAACTGAAGCTTTCTTT. Its translation: CASSYDVRGTEAFF.

A few counts support this clone. The chain links TRBV4-3 to TRBJ2-2; tentatively, D is TRBD1 (6 bases). The length of the CDR3 is 15 residues. V was cut by 1 base and J by 0 bases, with 6 bases left in between. Germline loops: CDR1 LGHNA, CDR2 YSLEER. The CDR3 DNA reads TGCGCCAGCAGCCAAGGGACAGCGAACACCGGGGAGCTGTTTTTT. Encoded protein: CASSQGTANTGELFF.

The chain has TRBV15 and TRBJ1-1, with D hard to call. The V and J ends lost 0 bases and 10 bases respectively, with 12 bases between them. This CDR3 comprises 13 residues. Per the germline V gene, CDR1 is LNHNV and CDR2 is YYDKDF (reference sequence). CDR3 DNA sequence: TGTGCCACCAGCAGAGATCTGGGCAGTTTAGCTTTCTTT. It encodes CATSRDLGSLAFF.

This sequence joins TRBV6-6 and TRBJ1-1; D not certain. Germline V lookup: CDR1 MNHNY, CDR2 SVGAGI (reference sequence). CDR3 size: 14 residues. V dropped 2 bases and J dropped 6 bases, with 13 bases sitting between them. The CDR3 is CASSYDPSGAEAFF. The CDR3 DNA follows: TGTGCCAGCAGTTACGATCCCTCAGGCGCTGAAGCTTTCTTT.

The genes are TRBV28 and TRBJ2-7; 8 bases are shared with TRBD1. V shed 7 bases, J shed 4 bases, and the junction held 6 bases outside the gene matches. The CDR3 loop spans 13 amino acids. Germline CDR1 and CDR2: MDHEN and SYDVKM. CDR3 region: CASNGQGRYEQYF. For the CDR3, the DNA is TGTGCCAGCAACGGACAGGGCCGGTACGAGCAGTACTTC.

The gene calls are TRBV6-9 and TRBJ1-1, with TRBD1 as a possible D gene (6 bases). The germline V and J ends were trimmed by 5 bases and 5 bases, with 12 bases remaining between them. The CDR3 is 13 residues long. Germline V gives CDR1 MNHGY, CDR2 SVAAGI. CDR3 loop: CASSTGHLTEAFF. CDR3 DNA: TGTGCCAGCAGTACGGGACACCTGACTGAAGCTTTCTTT.

This chain links TRBV28 with TRBJ1-2; D not resolved. CDR1 is MDHEN and CDR2 is SYDVKM in the germline V gene. V shed 6 bases and J shed 4 bases, with 15 bases lying between them. CDR3 length: 14 amino acids. CDR3 region: CASRHGERIYGYTF. In nucleotides, the CDR3 is TGTGCCAGCAGGCACGGGGAACGGATCTATGGCTACACCTTC.

The chain has TRBV18 and TRBJ2-1, with no clear D. Trimming took off 3 bases at V and 10 bases at J, with 13 bases between the two ends. The CDR3 spans 13 residues. Germline V gives CDR1 KGHSH, CDR2 LQKENI. The CDR3 spells CASSPPMGPEQFF. The CDR3 DNA reads TGTGCCAGCTCACCGCCCATGGGCCCGGAGCAGTTCTTC.

The V gene is TRBV7-2, the J gene TRBJ1-2; D possibly corresponds to TRBD1 (5 bases). The germline gives CDR1 SGHTA, CDR2 FQGNSA. The CDR3 has 14 residues. Trimming took 1 base from V and 1 from J, leaving 7 bases between them. CDR3 nucleotides: TGTGCCAGCAGCTTAGAGGGGCTTAACTATGGCTACACCTTC. This sequence encodes CASSLEGLNYGYTF.

This chain joins TRBV5-5 and TRBJ1-2; D remains unclear. This CDR3 spans 16 amino acids. Germline CDR1 and CDR2: SGHKS and YYEKEE (reference sequence). V was pared by 0 bases and J by 2 bases, with 14 bases between. CDR3 nucleotide sequence: TGTGCCAGCAGCTTGGAGGCCCCTCTCCCGAACTATGGCTACACCTTC. It encodes CASSLEAPLPNYGYTF.

This chain links TRBV5-6 with TRBJ2-5; 11 bases map to TRBD2. Germline CDR1 is SGHDT and CDR2 is YYEEEE. This CDR3 spans 19 amino acids. With V trimmed by 4 bases and J by 4 bases, 18 bases remained unmatched. The CDR3 is CASSEDWVSGGAFGETQYF. CDR3 DNA: TGTGCCAGCAGCGAGGACTGGGTTAGCGGGGGGGCATTCGGAGAGACCCAGTACTTC.

The chain joins TRBV7-9 to TRBJ2-7, with 7 bases matching TRBD2. The J segment lost 0 bases and the V segment lost 4 bases, leaving 6 bases of the junction unmatched. This CDR3 spans 15 amino acids. CDR1 is SEHNR, CDR2 FQNEAQ, per germline (reference sequence). The CDR3 sequence: CASSSPLASSYEQYF. The CDR3 DNA follows: TGTGCCAGCAGCTCACCACTAGCGAGCTCCTACGAGCAGTACTTC. Based on the CDR3 plus reference TRBV7-9 and TRBJ2-7, the full variable domain is DTGVSQNPRHKITKRGQNVTFRCDPISEHNRLYWYRQTLGQGPEFLTYFQNEAQLEKSRLLSDRFSAERPKGSFSTLEIQRTEQGDSAMYLCASSSPLASSYEQYFGPGTRLTVT.

V is TRBV25-1 and J is TRBJ1-5; D gene ambiguous. The length of the CDR3 is 12 residues. CDR1 and CDR2 from the germline V gene are MGHDK and SYGVNS. Trimming pared 3 bases from V and 6 bases from J, leaving 6 bases between. The CDR3 protein is CASSEAGQPQHF. The CDR3 bases are TGTGCCAGCAGTGAGGCGGGTCAGCCCCAGCATTTT.

The chain is built from TRBV9 and TRBJ2-5, with 7 bases that match TRBD1. Gene TRBJ2-7 matches the end of the DNA better, so the J call may be wrong. Germline CDR1 and CDR2: SGDLS and YYNGEE. This CDR3 is 14 amino acids long. CDR3 sequence: CASSSLDRPYEQYF. In DNA, the CDR3 is TGTGCCAGCAGCTCCTTGGACAGGCCCTACGAGCAGTACTTC.

The table lists this clone with a few counts. CDR3 coding DNA: TGTGCCAGCAGCTTAGTTCCGCGGGAGATGTACAATGAGCAGTTCTTC. It codes for CASSLVPREMYNEQFF. The chain is built from TRBV7-8 and TRBJ2-1; 7 bases line up with TRBD2. The junction had 7 bases not matched to a gene; V was cut back by 1 base and J by 4 bases. The CDR3 covers 16 residues. Germline V CDR1 and CDR2: SGHVS, FQNEAQ.

This chain links TRBV7-3 with TRBJ2-7, with TRBD1 matching 7 bases. J gave up 3 bases and V 5 bases, and 10 bases lay outside the gene matches. There are 15 residues in the CDR3. Germline lookup yields CDR1 SGHTA and CDR2 FQGTGA. The CDR3 loop is CASSLQGPTDYEQYF. CDR3 DNA sequence: TGTGCCAGCAGCCTACAGGGGCCGACAGACTACGAGCAGTACTTC. Using reference TRBV7-3 and TRBJ2-7 for the parts outside the CDR3, the full variable domain is GAGVSQTPSNKVTEKGKYVELRCDPISGHTALYWYRQSLGQGPEFLIYFQGTGAADDSGLPNDRFFAVRPEGSVSTLKIQRTERGDSAVYLCASSLQGPTDYEQYFGPGTRLTVT.

The chain employs TRBV7-8 and TRBJ2-2; D gene ambiguous. CDR3 size: 13 residues. The germline V gene has CDR1 SGHVS and CDR2 FQNEAQ. V dropped 2 bases and J dropped 6 bases, with 7 bases sitting between them. The CDR3 DNA is TGTGCCAGCAGCTTAACGACTCCCGGGGAGCTGTTTTTT. Amino acids: CASSLTTPGELFF.

The J gene is TRBJ2-5, the V gene TRBV10-3; D is possibly TRBD2 (5 bases). The J call is doubtful: the DNA matches TRBJ2-7 better. This CDR3 region has 13 residues. The germline V gene has CDR1 ENHRY and CDR2 SYGVKD. CDR3 region: CAISDTSSYEQYF. In DNA, the CDR3 is TGTGCCATCAGTGACACTAGCTCCTACGAGCAGTACTTC.